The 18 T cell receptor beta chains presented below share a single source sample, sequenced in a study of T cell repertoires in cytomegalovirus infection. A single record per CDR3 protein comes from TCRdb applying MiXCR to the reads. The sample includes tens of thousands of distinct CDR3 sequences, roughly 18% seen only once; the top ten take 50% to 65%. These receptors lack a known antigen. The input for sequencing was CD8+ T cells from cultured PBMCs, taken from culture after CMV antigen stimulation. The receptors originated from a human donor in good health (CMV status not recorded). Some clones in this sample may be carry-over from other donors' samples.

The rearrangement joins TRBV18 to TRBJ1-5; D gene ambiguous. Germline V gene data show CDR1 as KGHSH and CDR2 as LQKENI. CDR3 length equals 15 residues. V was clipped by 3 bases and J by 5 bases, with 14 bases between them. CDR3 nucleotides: TGTGCCAGCTCACCTAGTCCAGCGATGCATCAGCCCCAGCATTTT. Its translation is CASSPSPAMHQPQHF.

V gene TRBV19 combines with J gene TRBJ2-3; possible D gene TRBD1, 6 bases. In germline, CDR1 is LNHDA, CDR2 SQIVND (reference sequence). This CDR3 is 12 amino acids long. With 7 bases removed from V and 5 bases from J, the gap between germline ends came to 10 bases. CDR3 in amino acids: CASKTGEDTQYF. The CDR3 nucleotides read TGTGCCAGTAAGACAGGAGAAGATACGCAGTATTTT.

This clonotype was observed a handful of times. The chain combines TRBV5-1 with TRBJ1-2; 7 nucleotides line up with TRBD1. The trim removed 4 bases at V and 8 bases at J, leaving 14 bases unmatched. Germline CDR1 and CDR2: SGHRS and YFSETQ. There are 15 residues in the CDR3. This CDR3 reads CASSPDKPTGKGYTF. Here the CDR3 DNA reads TGCGCCAGCAGCCCGGACAAGCCGACAGGGAAAGGCTACACCTTC.

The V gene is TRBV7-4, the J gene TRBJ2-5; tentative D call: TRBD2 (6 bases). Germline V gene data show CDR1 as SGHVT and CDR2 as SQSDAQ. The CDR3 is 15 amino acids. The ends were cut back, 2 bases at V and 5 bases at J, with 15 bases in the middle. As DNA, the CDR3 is TGTGCCAGCAGCTTAAAGAACGGGGAGGCGGAGACCCAGTACTTC. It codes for CASSLKNGEAETQYF.

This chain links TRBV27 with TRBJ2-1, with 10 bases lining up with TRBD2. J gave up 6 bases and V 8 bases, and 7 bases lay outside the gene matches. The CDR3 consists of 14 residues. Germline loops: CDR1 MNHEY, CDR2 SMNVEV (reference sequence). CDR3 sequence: CASQAGTSANEQFF. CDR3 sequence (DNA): TGTGCCAGCCAAGCCGGGACTAGCGCCAATGAGCAGTTCTTC.

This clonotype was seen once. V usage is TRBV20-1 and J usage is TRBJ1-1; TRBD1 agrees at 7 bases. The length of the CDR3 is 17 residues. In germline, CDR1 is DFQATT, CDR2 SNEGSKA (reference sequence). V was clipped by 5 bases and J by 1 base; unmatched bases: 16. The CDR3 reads CSAGSVRQGVKNTEAFF. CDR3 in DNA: TGCAGTGCTGGAAGCGTTAGGCAGGGGGTGAAGAACACTGAAGCTTTCTTT.

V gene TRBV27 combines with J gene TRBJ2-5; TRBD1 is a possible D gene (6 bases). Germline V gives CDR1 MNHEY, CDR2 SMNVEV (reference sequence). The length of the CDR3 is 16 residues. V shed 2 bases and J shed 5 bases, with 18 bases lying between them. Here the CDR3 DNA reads TGTGCCAGCAGTTTAACGACAGGACCTCTAGGGGAGACCCAGTACTTC. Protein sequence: CASSLTTGPLGETQYF.

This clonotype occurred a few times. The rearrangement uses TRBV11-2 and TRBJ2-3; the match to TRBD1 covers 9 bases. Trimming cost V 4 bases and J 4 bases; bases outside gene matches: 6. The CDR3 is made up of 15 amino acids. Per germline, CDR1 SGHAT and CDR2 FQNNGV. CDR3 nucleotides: TGTGCCAGCAGCTCTCGGGACAGGGTCCCAGATACGCAGTATTTT. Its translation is CASSSRDRVPDTQYF.

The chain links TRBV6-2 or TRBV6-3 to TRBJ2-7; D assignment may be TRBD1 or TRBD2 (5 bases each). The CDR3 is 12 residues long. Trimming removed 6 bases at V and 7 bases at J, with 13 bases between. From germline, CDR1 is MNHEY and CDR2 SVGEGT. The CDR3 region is CASSRDGREQYF. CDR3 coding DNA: TGTGCCAGCAGCCGGGACGGACGGGAGCAGTACTTC.

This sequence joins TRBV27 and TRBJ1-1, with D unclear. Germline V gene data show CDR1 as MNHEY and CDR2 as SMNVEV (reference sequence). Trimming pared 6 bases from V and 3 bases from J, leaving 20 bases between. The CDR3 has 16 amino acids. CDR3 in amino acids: CASSLRGGFKYTEAFF. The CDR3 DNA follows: TGTGCCAGCAGCCTCCGGGGAGGGTTTAAGTACACTGAAGCTTTCTTT.

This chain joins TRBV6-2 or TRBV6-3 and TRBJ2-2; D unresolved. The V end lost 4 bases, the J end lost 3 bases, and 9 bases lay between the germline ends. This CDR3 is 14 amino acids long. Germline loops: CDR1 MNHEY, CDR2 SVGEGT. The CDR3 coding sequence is TGTGCCAGCAGTTCGTTGGAGTACACCGGGGAGCTGTTTTTT. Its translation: CASSSLEYTGELFF.

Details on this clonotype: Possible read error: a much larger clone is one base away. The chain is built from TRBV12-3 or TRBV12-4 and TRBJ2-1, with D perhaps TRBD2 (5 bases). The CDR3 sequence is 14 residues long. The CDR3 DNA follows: TGTGCCAGCAGTTATGGGAACAGCGGCAATGAGCAGATCTTC. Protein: CASSYGNSGNEQIF.

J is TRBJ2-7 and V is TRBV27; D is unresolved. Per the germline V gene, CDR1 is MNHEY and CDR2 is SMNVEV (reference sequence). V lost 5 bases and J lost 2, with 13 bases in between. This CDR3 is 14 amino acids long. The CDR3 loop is CASSRTESAYEQYF. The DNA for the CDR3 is TGTGCCAGCAGTCGGACGGAAAGCGCCTACGAGCAGTACTTC.

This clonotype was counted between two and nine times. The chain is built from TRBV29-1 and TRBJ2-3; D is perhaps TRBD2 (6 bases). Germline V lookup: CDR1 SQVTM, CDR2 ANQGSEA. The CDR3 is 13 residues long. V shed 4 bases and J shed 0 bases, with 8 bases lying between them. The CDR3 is CSVVGGSTDTQYF. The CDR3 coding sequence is TGCAGCGTTGTCGGGGGTAGCACAGATACGCAGTATTTT.

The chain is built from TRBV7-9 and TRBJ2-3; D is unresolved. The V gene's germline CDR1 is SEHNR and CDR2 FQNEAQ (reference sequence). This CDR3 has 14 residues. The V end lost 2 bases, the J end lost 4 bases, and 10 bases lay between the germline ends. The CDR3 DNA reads TGTGCCAGCAGCTTACAGGATGGCGCAGATACGCAGTATTTT. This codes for CASSLQDGADTQYF.

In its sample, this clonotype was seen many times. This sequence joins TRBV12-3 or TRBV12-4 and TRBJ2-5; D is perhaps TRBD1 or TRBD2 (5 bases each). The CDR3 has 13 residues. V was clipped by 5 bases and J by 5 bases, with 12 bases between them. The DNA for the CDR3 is TGTGCCAGCAGTCCTCCCGAGGGGGAGACCCAGTACTTC. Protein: CASSPPEGETQYF.

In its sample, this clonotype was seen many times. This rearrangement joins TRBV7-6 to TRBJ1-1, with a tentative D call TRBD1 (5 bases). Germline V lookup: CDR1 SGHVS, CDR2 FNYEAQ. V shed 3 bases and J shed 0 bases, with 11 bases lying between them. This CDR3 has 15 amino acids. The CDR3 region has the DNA TGTGCCAGCAGCTTGAGTGAGACAGTGAACACTGAAGCTTTCTTT. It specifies CASSLSETVNTEAFF.

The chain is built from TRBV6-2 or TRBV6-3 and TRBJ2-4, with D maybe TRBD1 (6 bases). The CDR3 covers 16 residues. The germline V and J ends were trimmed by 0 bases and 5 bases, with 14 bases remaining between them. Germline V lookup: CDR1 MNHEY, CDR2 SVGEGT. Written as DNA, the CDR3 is TGTGCCAGCAGTTACTCGGTCCGGGACACCCAAAACATTCAGTACTTC. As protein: CASSYSVRDTQNIQYF.